This T cell receptor (beta chain) was found in a study of blood T cell repertoires in COVID-19. Study-level background: The origin of the acute and convalescent COVID-19 samples was the United States, Italy and Spain. PBMCs, B-cell-depleted T cells, or T cells were the source of the cDNA or gDNA that made up the material.

CDR1 and CDR2 from the germline V gene are DFQATT and SNEGSKA (reference sequence). V was shortened by 6 bases and J by 2 bases, with 5 bases between the two germline ends. The CDR3 extends over 11 amino acids. Repertoires were generated with immunoSEQ multiplex PCR, while TCRdb's copy carries only in-frame clones and drops some. The table lists hundreds of thousands of clones, nearly 90% of them singletons. The chain combines TRBV20-1 with TRBJ2-1, with D unresolved. The TCR comes from a young man with active or convalescent COVID-19. Sequencing was done on a sample of peripheral blood. The CDR3 protein is CSAPTYNEQFF. CDR3 DNA sequence: TGCAGTGCGCCTACCTACAATGAGCAGTTCTTC.